The 4 T cell receptor beta chains below were found in one sample sequenced in a study of response to subunit inactivated influenza vaccine. TCRdb independently ran MiXCR on the RT-PCR reads; one entry per CDR3 protein. This table holds approximately 700,000 distinct CDR3 sequences, approximately 14% found once. Sequences were derived from PBMCs from blood, sampled approximately 15 days before vaccination. The source of these receptors is a man aged 45 to 65 who received an inactivated influenza vaccine.

This rearrangement joins TRBV7-3 to TRBJ2-1; the match to TRBD2 covers 9 bases. Trimming at V came to 7 bases and at J to 9 bases, leaving 10 bases not matched to a gene. CDR1 is SGHTA, CDR2 FQGTGA, per germline. The CDR3 is 14 residues long. The CDR3 bases are TGTGCCAGCATGGCTAGCGGGGCCACCGGTGAGCAGTTCTTC. It codes for CASMASGATGEQFF.

This clonotype was observed at least ten times. The chain combines TRBV7-2 with TRBJ2-2; possibly TRBD2 for D (6 bases). Germline V gene lookup returns CDR1 SGHTA and CDR2 FQGNSA. The CDR3 sequence is 15 residues long. V was cut by 5 bases and J by 4 bases, with 14 bases left in between. The CDR3 is CASSERLVLTGELFF. The CDR3 DNA is TGTGCCAGCAGCGAAAGACTAGTCCTCACCGGGGAGCTGTTTTTT. The entire variable domain, with the rest obtained from reference TRBV7-2 and TRBJ2-2, is as follows: GAGVSQSPSNKVTEKGKDVELRCDPISGHTALYWYRQSLGQGLEFLIYFQGNSAPDKSGLPSDRFSAERTGGSVSTLTIQRTQQEDSAVYLCASSERLVLTGELFFGEGSRLTVL.

V gene TRBV20-1 combines with J gene TRBJ2-3; a weak D match, TRBD2 (5 bases). Per the germline V gene, CDR1 is DFQATT and CDR2 is SNEGSKA (reference sequence). The CDR3 sequence is 15 residues long. V was cut by 3 bases and J by 0 bases, with 13 bases left in between. The CDR3, as DNA: TGCAGTGCTAGTTTGGACTTAGCTAGCACAGATACGCAGTATTTT. Translating gives CSASLDLASTDTQYF.

This clonotype appeared a few times. This chain connects TRBV7-6 to TRBJ2-5, with TRBD1 matching over 8 bases. CDR1 SGHVS and CDR2 FNYEAQ come from the germline V gene. This CDR3 has 16 residues. V shed 1 base and J 3 bases; nucleotides not matched to a gene: 7. The CDR3 is CASSLGSGGAKETQYF. For the CDR3, the DNA is TGTGCCAGCAGCTTAGGTTCAGGGGGCGCGAAAGAGACCCAGTACTTC. Variable domain in full (rest from reference TRBV7-6 and TRBJ2-5): GAGVSQSPRYKVTKRGQDVALRCDPISGHVSLYWYRQALGQGPEFLTYFNYEAQQDKSGLPNDRFSAERPEGSISTLTIQRTEQRDSAMYRCASSLGSGGAKETQYFGPGTRLLVL.